One T cell receptor beta chain is described in this entry. This specimen comes from a study of Ad26.COV2.S vaccination and SARS-CoV-2 variants. Across the study: As a participant in COV1001, the donor was in the Ad26.COV2.S trial arm. Intramuscularly, Ad26.COV2.S was given either once or twice, 56 days apart.

The treatment denotes: roughly 18 received Ad26.COV2.S at low or high dose, single or two shots; a few received placebo; per-sample allocation not given. At day 63 after the first vaccine or placebo injection, samples were drawn. An 18-55-year-old adult in Boston served as donor. Vaccination used an Ad26 vector expressing Wuhan-strain SARS-CoV-2 spike. Some clones are missing from TCRdb's copy, which holds only in-frame ones; the method was immunoSEQ multiplex PCR. Among about 380,000 clones listed, about 80% were seen once. The sequence was collected from a person aged 18-65 years who received the Ad26.COV2.S COVID-19 vaccine or a placebo. The sample here was peripheral blood, taken in a trial of Ad26.COV2.S vaccine versus placebo.

The CDR3: CASSTRATGGTGYTF. The DNA for the CDR3 is TGTGCCAGCAGCACCCGGGCGACAGGGGGAACTGGCTACACCTTC. The chain is built from TRBV7-2 and TRBJ1-2, with 9 bases fitting TRBD1. The CDR3 has 15 amino acids. V lost 5 bases, J lost 7 bases, and 11 bases stayed unmatched. The V gene's germline CDR1 is SGHTA and CDR2 FQGNSA.